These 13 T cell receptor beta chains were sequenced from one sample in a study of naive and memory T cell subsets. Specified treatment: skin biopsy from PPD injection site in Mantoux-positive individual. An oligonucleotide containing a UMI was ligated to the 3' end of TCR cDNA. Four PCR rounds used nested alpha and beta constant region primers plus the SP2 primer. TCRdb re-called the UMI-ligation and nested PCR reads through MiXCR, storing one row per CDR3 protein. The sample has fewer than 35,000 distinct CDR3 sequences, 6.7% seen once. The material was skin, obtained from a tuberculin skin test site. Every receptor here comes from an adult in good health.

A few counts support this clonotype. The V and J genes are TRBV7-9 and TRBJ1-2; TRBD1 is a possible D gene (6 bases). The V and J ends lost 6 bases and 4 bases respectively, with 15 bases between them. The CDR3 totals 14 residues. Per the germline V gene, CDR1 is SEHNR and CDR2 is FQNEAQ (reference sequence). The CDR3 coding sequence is TGTGCCAGCAGGGGGTGGGGGCAGATCTATGGCTACACCTTC. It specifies CASRGWGQIYGYTF. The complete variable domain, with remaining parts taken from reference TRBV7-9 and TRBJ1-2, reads DTGVSQNPRHKITKRGQNVTFRCDPISEHNRLYWYRQTLGQGPEFLTYFQNEAQLEKSRLLSDRFSAERPKGSFSTLEIQRTEQGDSAMYLCASRGWGQIYGYTFGSGTRLTVV.

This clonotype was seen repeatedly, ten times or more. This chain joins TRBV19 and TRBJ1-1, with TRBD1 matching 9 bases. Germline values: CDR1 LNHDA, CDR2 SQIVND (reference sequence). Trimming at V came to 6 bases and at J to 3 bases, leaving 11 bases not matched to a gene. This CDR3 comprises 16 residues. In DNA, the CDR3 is TGTGCCAGTAGCCGAAGGGGACAGGGAAGCTACACTGAAGCTTTCTTT. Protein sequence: CASSRRGQGSYTEAFF.

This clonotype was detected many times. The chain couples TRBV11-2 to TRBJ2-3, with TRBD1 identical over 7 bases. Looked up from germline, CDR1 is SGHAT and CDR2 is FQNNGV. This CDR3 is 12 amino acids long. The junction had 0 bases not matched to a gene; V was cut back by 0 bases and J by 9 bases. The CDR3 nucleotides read TGTGCCAGCAGCTTAGACAGGGGGACGCAGTATTTT. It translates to CASSLDRGTQYF. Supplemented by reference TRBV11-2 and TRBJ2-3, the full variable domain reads EAGVAQSPRYKIIEKRQSVAFWCNPISGHATLYWYQQILGQGPKLLIQFQNNGVVDDSQLPKDRFSAERLKGVDSTLKIQPAKLEDSAVYLCASSLDRGTQYFGPGTRLTVL.

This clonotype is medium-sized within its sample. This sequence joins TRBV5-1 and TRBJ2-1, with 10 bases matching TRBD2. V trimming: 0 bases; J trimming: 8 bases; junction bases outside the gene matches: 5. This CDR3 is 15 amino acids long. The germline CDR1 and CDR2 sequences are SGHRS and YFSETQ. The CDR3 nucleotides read TGCGCCAGCAGCTTGGAGTCTAGCGGGGGCGATGAGCAGTTCTTC. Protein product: CASSLESSGGDEQFF.

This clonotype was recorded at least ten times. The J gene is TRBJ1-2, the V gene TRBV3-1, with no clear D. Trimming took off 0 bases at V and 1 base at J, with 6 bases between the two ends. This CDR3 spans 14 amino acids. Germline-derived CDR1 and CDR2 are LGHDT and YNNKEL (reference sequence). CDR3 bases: TGTGCCAGCAGCCAAGATCTGGGTAACTATGGCTACACCTTC. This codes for CASSQDLGNYGYTF.

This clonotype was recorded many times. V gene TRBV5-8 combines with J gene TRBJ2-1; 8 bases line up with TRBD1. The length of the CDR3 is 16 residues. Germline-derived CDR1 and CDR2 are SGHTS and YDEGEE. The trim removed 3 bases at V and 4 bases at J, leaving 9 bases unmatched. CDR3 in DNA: TGTGCCAGCAGCTGGACCGGGACAGGAGTATACAATGAGCAGTTCTTC. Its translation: CASSWTGTGVYNEQFF.

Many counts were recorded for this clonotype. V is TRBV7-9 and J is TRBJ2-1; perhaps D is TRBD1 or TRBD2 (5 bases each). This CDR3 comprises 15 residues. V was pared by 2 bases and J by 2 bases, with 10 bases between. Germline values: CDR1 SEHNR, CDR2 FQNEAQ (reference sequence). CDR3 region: CASSLLGVTYNEQFF. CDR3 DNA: TGTGCCAGCAGCTTATTGGGGGTTACCTACAATGAGCAGTTCTTC.

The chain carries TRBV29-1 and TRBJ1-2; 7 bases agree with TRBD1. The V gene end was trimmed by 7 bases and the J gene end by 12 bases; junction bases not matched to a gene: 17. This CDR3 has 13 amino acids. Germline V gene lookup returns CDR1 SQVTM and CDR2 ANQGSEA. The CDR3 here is CSAITTGAGGDTF. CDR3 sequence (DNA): TGCAGCGCCATCACCACAGGGGCTGGGGGCGACACCTTC.

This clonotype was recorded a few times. CDR3 DNA: TGTGCCAGCTCTCTGGGGGGAAACATTCAGTACTTC. Protein sequence: CASSLGGNIQYF. The chain has TRBV12-3 or TRBV12-4 and TRBJ2-4, with TRBD2 as a possible D gene (6 bases). Trimming took off 8 bases at V and 6 bases at J, with 11 bases between the two ends. There are 12 residues in the CDR3.

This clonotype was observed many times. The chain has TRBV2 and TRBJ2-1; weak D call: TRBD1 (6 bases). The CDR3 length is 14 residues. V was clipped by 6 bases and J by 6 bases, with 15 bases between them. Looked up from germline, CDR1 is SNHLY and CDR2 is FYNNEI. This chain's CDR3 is CASRAPAGVNEQFF. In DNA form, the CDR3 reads TGTGCCAGCAGGGCACCGGCAGGGGTCAATGAGCAGTTCTTC.

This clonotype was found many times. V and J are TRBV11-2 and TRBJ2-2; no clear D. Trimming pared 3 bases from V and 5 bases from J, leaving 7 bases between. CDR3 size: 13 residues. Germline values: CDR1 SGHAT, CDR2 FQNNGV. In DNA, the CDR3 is TGTGCCAGCAGCTTTACTGGAACCGGGGAGCTGTTTTTT. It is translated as CASSFTGTGELFF.

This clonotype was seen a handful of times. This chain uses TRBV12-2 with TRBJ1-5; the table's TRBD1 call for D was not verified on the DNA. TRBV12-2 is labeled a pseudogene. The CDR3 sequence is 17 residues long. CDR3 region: CASRFLDRDDHGQPQHF. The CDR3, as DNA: TGTGCAAGTCGCTTCTTAGACAGGGATGATCACGGTCAGCCCCAGCATTTT.

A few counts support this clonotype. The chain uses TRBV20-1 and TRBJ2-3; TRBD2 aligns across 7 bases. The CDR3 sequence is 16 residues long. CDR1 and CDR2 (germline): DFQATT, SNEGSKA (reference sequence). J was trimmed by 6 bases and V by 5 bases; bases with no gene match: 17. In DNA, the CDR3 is TGCAGTGCTCATAAAGCGTCAAGCGGGGCCCGGGATACGCAGTATTTT. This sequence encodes CSAHKASSGARDTQYF.